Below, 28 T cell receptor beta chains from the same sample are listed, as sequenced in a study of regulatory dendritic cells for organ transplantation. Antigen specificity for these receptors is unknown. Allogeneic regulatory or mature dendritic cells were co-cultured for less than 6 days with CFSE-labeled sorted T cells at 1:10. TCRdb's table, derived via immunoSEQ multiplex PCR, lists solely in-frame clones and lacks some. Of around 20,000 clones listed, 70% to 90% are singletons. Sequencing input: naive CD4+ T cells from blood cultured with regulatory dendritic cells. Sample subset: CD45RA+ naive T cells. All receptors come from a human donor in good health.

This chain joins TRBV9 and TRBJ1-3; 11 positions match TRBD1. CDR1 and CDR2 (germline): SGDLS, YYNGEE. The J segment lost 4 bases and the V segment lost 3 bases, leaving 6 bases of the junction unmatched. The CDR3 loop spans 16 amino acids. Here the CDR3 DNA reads TGTGCCAGCAGCGCCCGGACAGGGGGCCGGGGAAACACCATATATTTT. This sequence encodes CASSARTGGRGNTIYF.

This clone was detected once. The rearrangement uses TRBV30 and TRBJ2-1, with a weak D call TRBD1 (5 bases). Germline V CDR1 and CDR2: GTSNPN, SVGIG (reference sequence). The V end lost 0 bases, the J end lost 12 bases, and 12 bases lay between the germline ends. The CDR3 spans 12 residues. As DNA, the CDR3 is TGTGCCTGGAGTGTACAGGAAGGGATGCAGTTCTTC. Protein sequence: CAWSVQEGMQFF.

The CDR3 DNA reads as TGCGCCAGCAGCCAAGAGGGACGGGGACCGGGGGCTTTCTTT. Its translation: CASSQEGRGPGAFF. J is TRBJ1-1 and V is TRBV4-3; a weak D match, TRBD1 (5 bases). Trimming cost V 0 bases and J 11 bases, with 16 bases left between them. The CDR3 loop spans 14 amino acids. CDR1 and CDR2 from the germline V gene are LGHNA and YSLEER.

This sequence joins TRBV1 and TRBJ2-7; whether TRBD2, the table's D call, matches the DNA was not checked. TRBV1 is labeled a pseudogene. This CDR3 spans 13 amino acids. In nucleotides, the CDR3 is TGCACCAGCAGTCCCCCCGGGGCCTACGAGCAGTACTTC. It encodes CTSSPPGAYEQYF.

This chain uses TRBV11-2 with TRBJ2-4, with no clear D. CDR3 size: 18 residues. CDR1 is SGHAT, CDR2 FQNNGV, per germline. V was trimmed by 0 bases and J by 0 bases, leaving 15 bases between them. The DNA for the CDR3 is TGTGCCAGCAGCTTAGAGCGAAGGTCCTCATTAGCCAAAAACATTCAGTACTTC. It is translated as CASSLERRSSLAKNIQYF. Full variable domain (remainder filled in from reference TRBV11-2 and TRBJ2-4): EAGVAQSPRYKIIEKRQSVAFWCNPISGHATLYWYQQILGQGPKLLIQFQNNGVVDDSQLPKDRFSAERLKGVDSTLKIQPAKLEDSAVYLCASSLERRSSLAKNIQYFGAGTRLSVL.

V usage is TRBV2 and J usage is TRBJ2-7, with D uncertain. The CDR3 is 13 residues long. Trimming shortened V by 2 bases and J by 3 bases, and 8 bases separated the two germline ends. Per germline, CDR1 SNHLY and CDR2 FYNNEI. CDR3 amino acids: CASSETDRYEQYF. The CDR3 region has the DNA TGTGCCAGCAGTGAAACGGACCGCTACGAGCAGTACTTC.

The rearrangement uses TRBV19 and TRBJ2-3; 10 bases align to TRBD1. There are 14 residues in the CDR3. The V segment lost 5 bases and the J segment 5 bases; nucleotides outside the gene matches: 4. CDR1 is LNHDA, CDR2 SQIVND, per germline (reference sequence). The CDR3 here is CASSERTGGDTQYF. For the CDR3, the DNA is TGTGCCAGTAGTGAAAGGACAGGGGGAGATACGCAGTATTTT. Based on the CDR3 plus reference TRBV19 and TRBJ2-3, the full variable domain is DGGITQSPKYLFRKEGQNVTLSCEQNLNHDAMYWYRQDPGQGLRLIYYSQIVNDFQKGDIAEGYSVSREKKESFPLTVTSAQKNPTAFYLCASSERTGGDTQYFGPGTRLTVL.

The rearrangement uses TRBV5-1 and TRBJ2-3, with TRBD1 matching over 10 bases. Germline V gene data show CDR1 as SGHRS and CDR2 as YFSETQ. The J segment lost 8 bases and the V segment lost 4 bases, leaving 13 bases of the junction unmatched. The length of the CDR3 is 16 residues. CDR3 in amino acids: CASSPGTGVRQGTQYF. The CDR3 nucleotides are TGCGCCAGCAGCCCGGGGACAGGGGTTAGGCAGGGTACGCAGTATTTT.

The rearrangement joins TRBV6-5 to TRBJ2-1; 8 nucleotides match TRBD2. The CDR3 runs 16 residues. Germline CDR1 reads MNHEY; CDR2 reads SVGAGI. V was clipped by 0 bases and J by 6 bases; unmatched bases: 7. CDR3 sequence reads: CASSYSFGRVGNEQFF. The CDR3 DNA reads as TGTGCCAGCAGTTACTCTTTCGGGAGGGTAGGCAATGAGCAGTTCTTC.

The CDR3 spells CASSPAGIEAFF. CDR3 DNA sequence: TGTGCCAGCAGCCCCGCAGGCATAGAAGCTTTCTTT. The chain has TRBV11-2 and TRBJ1-1; D remains ambiguous. V shed 5 bases and J shed 8 bases, with 12 bases lying between them. The germline V gene has CDR1 SGHAT and CDR2 FQNNGV. The CDR3 runs 12 residues.

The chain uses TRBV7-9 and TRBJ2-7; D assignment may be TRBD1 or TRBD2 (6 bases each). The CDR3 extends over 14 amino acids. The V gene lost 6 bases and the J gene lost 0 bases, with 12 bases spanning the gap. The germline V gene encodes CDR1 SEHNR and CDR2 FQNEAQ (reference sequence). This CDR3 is CASRQGGSSYEQYF. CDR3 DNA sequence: TGTGCCAGCAGACAGGGAGGAAGCTCCTACGAGCAGTACTTC.

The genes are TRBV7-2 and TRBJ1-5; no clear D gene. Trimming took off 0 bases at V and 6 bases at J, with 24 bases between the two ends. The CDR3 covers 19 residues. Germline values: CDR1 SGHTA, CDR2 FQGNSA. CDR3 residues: CASSLASSPLERPVQPQHF. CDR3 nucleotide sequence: TGTGCCAGCAGCTTAGCTAGTTCCCCGCTGGAGCGTCCAGTTCAGCCCCAGCATTTT.

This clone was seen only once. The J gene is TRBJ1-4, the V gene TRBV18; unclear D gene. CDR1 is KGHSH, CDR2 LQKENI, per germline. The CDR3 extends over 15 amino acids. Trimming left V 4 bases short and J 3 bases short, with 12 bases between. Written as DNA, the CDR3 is TGTGCCAGCTCACGAGCTCAGAACCCTAATGAAAAACTGTTTTTT. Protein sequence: CASSRAQNPNEKLFF.

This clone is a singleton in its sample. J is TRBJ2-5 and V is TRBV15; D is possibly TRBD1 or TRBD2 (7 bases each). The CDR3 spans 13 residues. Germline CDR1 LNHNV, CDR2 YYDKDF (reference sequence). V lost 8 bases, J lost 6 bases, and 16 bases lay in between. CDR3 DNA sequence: TGTGCCACCGGGGGGGACAGTGTACAGACCCAGTACTTC. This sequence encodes CATGGDSVQTQYF. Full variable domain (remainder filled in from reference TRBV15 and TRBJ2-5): DAMVIQNPRYQVTQFGKPVTLSCSQTLNHNVMYWYQQKSSQAPKLLFHYYDKDFNNEADTPDNFQSRRPNTSFCFLDIRSPGLGDTAMYLCATGGDSVQTQYFGPGTRLLVL.

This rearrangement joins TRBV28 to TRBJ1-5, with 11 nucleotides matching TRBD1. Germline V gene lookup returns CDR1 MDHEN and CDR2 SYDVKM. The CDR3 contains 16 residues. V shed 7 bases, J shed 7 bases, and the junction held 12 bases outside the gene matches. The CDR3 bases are TGTGCCAGCAATCCCCCGGACAGGGGGCCCCGGCAGCCCCAGCATTTT. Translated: CASNPPDRGPRQPQHF.

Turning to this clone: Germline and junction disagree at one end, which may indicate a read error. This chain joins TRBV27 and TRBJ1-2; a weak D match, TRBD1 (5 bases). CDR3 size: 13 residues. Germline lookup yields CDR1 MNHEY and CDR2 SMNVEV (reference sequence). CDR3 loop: CASSFEGPPGIAF. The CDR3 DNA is TGTGCCAGCAGCTTCGAGGGGCCCCCTGGTATCGCCTTC.

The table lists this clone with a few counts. This chain's CDR3 is CASSDNYSNQPQHF. In DNA form, the CDR3 reads TGTGCCAGCAGTGACAATTATAGCAATCAGCCCCAGCATTTT. This chain uses TRBV2 with TRBJ1-5; no clear D gene. Germline V lookup: CDR1 SNHLY, CDR2 FYNNEI. The V end was cut by 3 bases, the J end by 0 bases, with 6 bases between. This CDR3 has 14 residues.

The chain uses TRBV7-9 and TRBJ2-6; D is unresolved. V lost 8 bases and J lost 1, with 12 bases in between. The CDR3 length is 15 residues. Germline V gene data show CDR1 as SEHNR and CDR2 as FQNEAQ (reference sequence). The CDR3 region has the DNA TGTGCCAGCTGTTACTTTCCATCTGGGGCCAACGTCCTGACTTTC. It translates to CASCYFPSGANVLTF. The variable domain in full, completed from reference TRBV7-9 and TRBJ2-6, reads DTGVSQNPRHKITKRGQNVTFRCDPISEHNRLYWYRQTLGQGPEFLTYFQNEAQLEKSRLLSDRFSAERPKGSFSTLEIQRTEQGDSAMYLCASCYFPSGANVLTFGAGSRLTVL.

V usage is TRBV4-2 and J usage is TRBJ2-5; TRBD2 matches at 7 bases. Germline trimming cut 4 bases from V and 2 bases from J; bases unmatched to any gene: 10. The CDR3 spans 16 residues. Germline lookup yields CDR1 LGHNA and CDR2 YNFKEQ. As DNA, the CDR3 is TGTGCCAGCAGCCGGTTCGCGGGAGCAGCTCAAGAGACCCAGTACTTC. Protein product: CASSRFAGAAQETQYF.

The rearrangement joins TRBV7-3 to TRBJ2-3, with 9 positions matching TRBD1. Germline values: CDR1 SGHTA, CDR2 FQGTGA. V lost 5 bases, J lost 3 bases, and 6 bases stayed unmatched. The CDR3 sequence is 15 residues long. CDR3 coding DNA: TGTGCCAGCAGCGTTGGGGACAGGGTAACAGATACGCAGTATTTT. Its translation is CASSVGDRVTDTQYF.

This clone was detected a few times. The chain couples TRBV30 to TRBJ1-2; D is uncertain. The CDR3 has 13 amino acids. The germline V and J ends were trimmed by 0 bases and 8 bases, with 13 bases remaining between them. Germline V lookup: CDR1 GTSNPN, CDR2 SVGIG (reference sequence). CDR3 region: CAWSVRSPWGYTF. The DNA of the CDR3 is TGTGCCTGGAGTGTACGGTCTCCATGGGGCTACACCTTC.

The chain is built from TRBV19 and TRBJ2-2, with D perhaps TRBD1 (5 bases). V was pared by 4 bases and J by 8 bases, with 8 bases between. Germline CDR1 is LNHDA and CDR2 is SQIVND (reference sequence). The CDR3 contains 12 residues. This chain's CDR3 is CASSSREGELFF. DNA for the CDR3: TGTGCCAGTAGTAGCAGGGAAGGGGAGCTGTTTTTT.

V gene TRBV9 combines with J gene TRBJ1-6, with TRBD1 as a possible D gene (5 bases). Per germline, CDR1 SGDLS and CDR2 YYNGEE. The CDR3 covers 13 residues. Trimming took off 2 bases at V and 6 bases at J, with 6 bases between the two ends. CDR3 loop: CASSVRVNSPLHF. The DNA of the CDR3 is TGTGCCAGCAGCGTCAGGGTTAATTCACCCCTCCACTTT.

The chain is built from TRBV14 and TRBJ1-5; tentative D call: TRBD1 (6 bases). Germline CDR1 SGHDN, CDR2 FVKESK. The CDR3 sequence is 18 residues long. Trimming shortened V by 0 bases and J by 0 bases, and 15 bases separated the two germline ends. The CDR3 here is CASSQDRGARYSNQPQHF. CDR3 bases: TGTGCCAGCAGCCAAGATCGGGGGGCCCGGTATAGCAATCAGCCCCAGCATTTT.

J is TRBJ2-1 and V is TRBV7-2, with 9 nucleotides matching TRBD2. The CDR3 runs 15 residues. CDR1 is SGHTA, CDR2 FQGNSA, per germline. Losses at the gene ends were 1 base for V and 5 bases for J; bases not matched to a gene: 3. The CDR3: CASSLGLAANNEQFF. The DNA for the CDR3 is TGTGCCAGCAGCTTAGGACTAGCGGCTAACAATGAGCAGTTCTTC.

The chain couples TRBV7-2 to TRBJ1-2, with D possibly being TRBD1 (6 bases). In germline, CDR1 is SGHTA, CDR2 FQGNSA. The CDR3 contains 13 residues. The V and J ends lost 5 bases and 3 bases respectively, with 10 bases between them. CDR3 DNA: TGTGCCAGCAGCCCGGACAGAGACTATGGCTACACCTTC. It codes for CASSPDRDYGYTF.

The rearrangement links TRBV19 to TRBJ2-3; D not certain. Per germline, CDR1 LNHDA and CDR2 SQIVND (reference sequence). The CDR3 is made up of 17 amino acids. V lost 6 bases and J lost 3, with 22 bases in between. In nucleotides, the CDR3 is TGTGCCAGTAGCTACGGCTTCGCAGGCTGGCAAACAGATACGCAGTATTTT. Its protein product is CASSYGFAGWQTDTQYF. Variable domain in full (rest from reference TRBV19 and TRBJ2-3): DGGITQSPKYLFRKEGQNVTLSCEQNLNHDAMYWYRQDPGQGLRLIYYSQIVNDFQKGDIAEGYSVSREKKESFPLTVTSAQKNPTAFYLCASSYGFAGWQTDTQYFGPGTRLTVL.

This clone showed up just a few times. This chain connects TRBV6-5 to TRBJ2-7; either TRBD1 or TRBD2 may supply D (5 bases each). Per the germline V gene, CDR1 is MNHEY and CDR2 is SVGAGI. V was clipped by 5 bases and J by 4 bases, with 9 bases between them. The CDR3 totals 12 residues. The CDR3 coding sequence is TGTGCCAGCAGTCGAGGGGATTACGAGCAGTACTTC. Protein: CASSRGDYEQYF.